These 8 T cell receptor beta chains came from one sample sequenced in a study of blood T cell repertoires in COVID-19. The method was immunoSEQ multiplex PCR; TCRdb's version includes in-frame clones alone and lacks a portion of them. In the table there are around 120,000 clones, 79% of which are singletons. The specimen sequenced was peripheral blood. The receptors originated from a woman older than 75 with acute or convalescent COVID-19.

V and J are TRBV6-5 and TRBJ1-1; D remains unclear. The CDR3 covers 13 residues. Germline values: CDR1 MNHEY, CDR2 SVGAGI. V lost 2 bases and J 12 bases, leaving 16 bases between the germline ends. CDR3 protein: CASSYDGNEKSFF. In DNA, the CDR3 is TGTGCCAGCAGTTACGACGGGAACGAAAAATCTTTCTTT.

The chain couples TRBV28 to TRBJ1-1; the match to TRBD1 covers 9 bases. Germline V gene data show CDR1 as MDHEN and CDR2 as SYDVKM. The junction had 11 bases not matched to a gene; V was cut back by 5 bases and J by 4 bases. The CDR3 sequence is 16 residues long. The CDR3 loop reads CASSPLQGAGRTEAFF. The CDR3 coding sequence is TGTGCCAGCAGTCCCCTACAGGGGGCGGGACGCACTGAAGCTTTCTTT.

The gene calls are TRBV7-2 and TRBJ2-7, with 9 bases identical to TRBD2. CDR1 and CDR2 (germline): SGHTA, FQGNSA. Trimming at V came to 5 bases and at J to 7 bases, leaving 9 bases not matched to a gene. This CDR3 is built from 14 residues. The CDR3 DNA is TGTGCCAGCAGCCGGGGTCTAGCGGGAATAGAGCAGTACTTC. This encodes CASSRGLAGIEQYF.

This chain links TRBV18 with TRBJ2-4, with a tentative D call TRBD1 (5 bases). This CDR3 has 18 amino acids. Trimming took 3 bases from V and 0 from J, leaving 18 bases between them. Germline V gene sequence: CDR1 KGHSH, CDR2 LQKENI. The CDR3 bases are TGTGCCAGCTCACCTTCAACATACAGGAGACTAGCCAAAAACATTCAGTACTTC. Encoded protein: CASSPSTYRRLAKNIQYF. Full variable domain (missing parts from reference TRBV18 and TRBJ2-4): NAGVMQNPRHLVRRRGQEARLRCSPMKGHSHVYWYRQLPEEGLKFMVYLQKENIIDESGMPKERFSAEFPKEGPSILRIQQVVRGDSAAYFCASSPSTYRRLAKNIQYFGAGTRLSVL.

This chain joins TRBV5-8 and TRBJ2-5; tentative D call: TRBD1 (6 bases). This CDR3 spans 16 amino acids. V gave up 5 bases and J gave up 4 bases, with 21 bases separating them. In germline, CDR1 is SGHTS, CDR2 YDEGEE. CDR3 region: CASSDDQGWSRETQYF. CDR3 coding DNA: TGTGCCAGCAGTGACGATCAGGGGTGGTCTAGAGAGACCCAGTACTTC. Full variable domain (missing parts from reference TRBV5-8 and TRBJ2-5): EAGVTQSPTHLIKTRGQQATLRCSPISGHTSVYWYQQALGLGLQFLLWYDEGEERNRGNFPPRFSGRQFPNYSSELNVNALELEDSALYLCASSDDQGWSRETQYFGPGTRLLVL.

The chain links TRBV27 to TRBJ1-1; the match to TRBD1 covers 10 bases. This CDR3 region has 16 residues. V lost 6 bases to trimming and J lost 1 base; unmatched junction nucleotides: 8. Germline CDR1 reads MNHEY; CDR2 reads SMNVEV (reference sequence). The CDR3 DNA follows: TGTGCCAGCAGCCCCGGGACAGGGGAGGCGAACACTGAAGCTTTCTTT. It encodes CASSPGTGEANTEAFF.

On this clone itself: One end of the junction is discordant with germline, which a read error may explain. The V and J genes are TRBV24-1 and TRBJ2-1, with TRBD1 matching 7 bases. CDR3 length: 12 residues. Per germline, CDR1 KGHDR and CDR2 SFDVKD. CDR3 bases: TGTGCCACCAGTGAGTGGACAGGTCCCGAAATCTTC. Its translation is CATSEWTGPEIF.

The chain is built from TRBV6-2 or TRBV6-3 and TRBJ1-5; D is ambiguous. Germline lookup yields CDR1 MNHEY and CDR2 SVGEGT. The CDR3 is 15 residues long. The ends were cut back, 6 bases at V and 4 bases at J, with 16 bases in the middle. The CDR3 DNA reads TGTGCCAGCAGCCCGCGGCCGCGGAAGAATCAGCCCCAGCATTTT. Its protein product is CASSPRPRKNQPQHF.